Listed here are 4 T cell receptor beta chains from one sample, sequenced in a study of T-cell reconstitution after alpha-beta-depleted transplantation in children (dated by TCRdb to 2016 to 2018). Libraries were made using PCR. The listed sequencing device is Illumina HiSeq 2500. TCR library preparation used molecular barcoding, with unique molecular identifiers applied to normalize quantification of the TCRbeta repertoire. TCRdb ran its own pipeline on the public reads, namely fastp trimming at Q25 and MiXCR clone calling, and kept in-frame beta chains. Rows matching on CDR3 protein sequence are summarized as one entry with the most common DNA and genes. The sample table contains some 530,000 distinct CDR3 sequences; only one count was recorded for about an eighth of them. Approximately 5.4% of the sample goes to the ten largest clones. The sequenced sample was PBMCs from the stem cell graft donor, obtained from the stem cell graft. These receptor sequences come from a human donor who donated a stem cell graft to a child with combined immunodeficiency.

The gene calls are TRBV2 and TRBJ2-1; D possibly corresponds to TRBD2 (7 bases). Trimming shortened V by 7 bases and J by 6 bases, and 16 bases separated the two germline ends. The CDR3 is 14 amino acids. Germline CDR1 is SNHLY and CDR2 is FYNNEI. The CDR3 protein is CASTEGGGSNEQFF. The CDR3 nucleotides read TGTGCCAGCACCGAGGGGGGGGGTAGCAATGAGCAGTTCTTC.

This clonotype was seen ten or more times. The chain carries TRBV21-1 and TRBJ2-1; TRBD2, the table's D call, lacks a check against the DNA. TRBV21-1 has pseudogene status. The CDR3 totals 17 residues. The CDR3 sequence: CASSKDGLSPYSYEQFF. The CDR3 DNA reads TGTGCCAGCAGCAAAGATGGACTGAGTCCCTACTCCTATGAGCAGTTCTTC.

To note about this clonotype: Relative to the germline gene, one junction end is altered; a read error may explain this. V is TRBV7-7 and J is TRBJ1-4; D might be TRBD1 (6 bases). The CDR3 is 14 residues long. Germline CDR1 reads SSHAT; CDR2 reads FNYEAQ (reference sequence). The CDR3 sequence is CASSRRGFGEKLFF. As DNA, the CDR3 is TGTGCTAGCAGCCGAAGGGGGTTTGGTGAAAAACTGTTTTTT.

This clonotype was observed a handful of times. The chain is built from TRBV12-3 or TRBV12-4 and TRBJ1-2; possible D gene TRBD1, 5 bases. With 2 bases removed from V and 5 bases from J, the gap between germline ends came to 18 bases. This CDR3 comprises 16 residues. The CDR3 is CASSLTRVGSEYGYTF. In DNA, the CDR3 is TGTGCCAGCAGTTTAACCAGGGTAGGCTCGGAGTATGGCTACACCTTC.